The clone carrying this TCR beta chain occurred many times. Antigen: not known. The unsorted libraries were produced from 2 million PBMCs held at -80 C. V gave up 6 bases and J gave up 5 bases; unmatched junction bases: 8. There are 13 residues in the CDR3. Germline V CDR1 and CDR2: DFQATT, SNEGSKA (reference sequence). The source of the sample is a study of neurological immune-mediated disorders. The cDNA was generated by 5'RACE with 10-nucleotide random UMIs. TCRdb reprocessed the 5' RACE reads with MiXCR, giving one entry per CDR3 protein. The table has about 69,000 distinct CDR3 sequences, 3.9% seen once. The study's findings and limits: There was no association between the multiple sclerosis repertoire cluster and any clinical or MRI feature. The absence of any CDR3 amino acid sequence shared by expanded clones across subjects suggests that repertoires were private in all groups.

Sequences were obtained from PBMCs. This TCR was recovered from a man younger than 40 with multiple sclerosis. The rearrangement joins TRBV20-1 to TRBJ1-1, with 8 bases lining up with TRBD1. The CDR3 protein is CSALSGGGTEAFF. CDR3 bases: TGCAGTGCCTTATCAGGGGGCGGAACTGAAGCTTTCTTT.